This passage covers 32 T cell receptor beta chains from one sample sequenced in a study of neurological immune-mediated disorders. TCRdb called the 5' RACE reads again in MiXCR, with one record for every CDR3 protein. The sample contains under 85,000 distinct CDR3 sequences, over 9% of which appear only once. The sample taken for sequencing was PBMCs. These receptors were collected from a man aged 40-50 years in good health.

This clonotype was seen at least ten times. The gene calls are TRBV20-1 and TRBJ2-2; unclear D gene. V lost 7 bases, J lost 3 bases, and 12 bases lay in between. This CDR3 spans 13 amino acids. The germline V gene encodes CDR1 DFQATT and CDR2 SNEGSKA (reference sequence). CDR3 loop: CSGPHPYTGELFF. The CDR3 DNA sequence: TGCAGTGGGCCCCACCCGTACACCGGGGAGCTGTTTTTT.

In its sample, this clonotype was seen many times. V is TRBV5-1 and J is TRBJ2-1, with no clear D. Trimming stripped 7 bases from V and 6 bases from J, with 14 bases between. The CDR3 has 13 amino acids. Germline CDR1 is SGHRS and CDR2 is YFSETQ. This chain's CDR3 is CASRRTTGNEQFF. The CDR3 bases are TGCGCCAGCCGACGGACGACGGGCAATGAGCAGTTCTTC.

Many counts were recorded for this clonotype. The J gene is TRBJ2-7, the V gene TRBV20-1; TRBD1 agrees at 12 bases. The CDR3 loop spans 14 amino acids. Trimming at V came to 6 bases and at J to 5 bases, leaving 8 bases not matched to a gene. Looked up from germline, CDR1 is DFQATT and CDR2 is SNEGSKA (reference sequence). The CDR3 loop reads CSAITRDRGHEQYF. The CDR3 coding sequence is TGCAGTGCCATTACCCGGGACAGGGGGCACGAGCAGTACTTC.

This clonotype was seen at least ten times. The gene calls are TRBV28 and TRBJ1-2, with 7 bases identical to TRBD1. CDR3 size: 16 residues. J was trimmed by 5 bases and V by 3 bases; bases with no gene match: 12. CDR1 is MDHEN, CDR2 SYDVKM, per germline. The CDR3 bases are TGTGCCAGCAGTTTCGGACTGACAGGGTTAGCGTATGGCTACACCTTC. This sequence encodes CASSFGLTGLAYGYTF.

The table lists this clonotype with many counts. A much larger clone differs from this one at a single base, so this may be a read error. In DNA, the CDR3 is TGTGCCAGCAGTTATCGGGACAGGGGAGCCGAGCAGTACTTC. This gives the protein CASSYRDRGAEQYF. The chain uses TRBV12-3 or TRBV12-4 and TRBJ2-7; 10 bases line up with TRBD1. This CDR3 comprises 14 residues. V shed 4 bases, J shed 6 bases, and the junction held 6 bases outside the gene matches.

On this clonotype itself: This clone may be a read error of a much larger clone one base away. The chain uses TRBV7-2 and TRBJ2-1, with TRBD2 matching over 10 bases. With V trimmed by 1 base and J by 3 bases, 9 bases remained unmatched. Germline V lookup: CDR1 SGHTA, CDR2 FQGNSA. The CDR3 contains 18 residues. CDR3 amino acids: CASSLVPLAGGFYNEQFF. Here the CDR3 DNA reads TGTGCCAGCAGCTTAGTCCCTTTAGCGGGGGGTTTCTACAATGAGCAGTTCTTC.

This clonotype has a count of ten or more. The chain combines TRBV12-3 or TRBV12-4 with TRBJ1-2; possibly TRBD1 for D (5 bases). There are 17 residues in the CDR3. V lost 3 bases, J lost 6 bases, and 23 bases lay in between. For the CDR3, the DNA is TGTGCCAGCAGTTTGGTTCTCGGGACTGCTTTTGACGATGGCTACACCTTC. Translated, it gives CASSLVLGTAFDDGYTF.

In this sample, this clonotype turned up many times. The V and J genes are TRBV20-1 and TRBJ2-4; D is tentatively TRBD1 or TRBD2 (5 bases each). There are 14 residues in the CDR3. Germline assignment: CDR1 DFQATT and CDR2 SNEGSKA (reference sequence). V lost 4 bases, J lost 6 bases, and 16 bases lay in between. CDR3 sequence (DNA): TGCAGTGCTATGGACCGGGGTGGGGGAAACATTCAGTACTTC. This codes for CSAMDRGGGNIQYF.

This clonotype was observed many times. The chain is built from TRBV11-2 and TRBJ2-5; 14 nucleotides agree with TRBD2. Germline V lookup: CDR1 SGHAT, CDR2 FQNNGV. The trim removed 5 bases at V and 3 bases at J, leaving 8 bases unmatched. There are 17 residues in the CDR3. CDR3 DNA sequence: TGTGCCAGCAGCCCCGGACTAGCGGGGGGAGTAGAAGAGACCCAGTACTTC. This sequence encodes CASSPGLAGGVEETQYF.

There are many counts of this clonotype. The chain combines TRBV2 with TRBJ1-2, with 11 bases aligning to TRBD1. CDR3 length: 17 residues. The V and J ends lost 6 bases and 4 bases, in that order; junction bases with no gene match: 13. Germline lookup yields CDR1 SNHLY and CDR2 FYNNEI. CDR3 in DNA: TGTGCCAGCAGCCACGGACAGGGGGCAACTTACCTCTATGGCTACACCTTC. It is translated as CASSHGQGATYLYGYTF. The full variable domain, with the rest looked up from reference TRBV2 and TRBJ1-2, is EPEVTQTPSHQVTQMGQEVILRCVPISNHLYFYWYRQILGQKVEFLVSFYNNEISEKSEIFDDQFSVERPDGSNFTLKIRSTKLEDSAMYFCASSHGQGATYLYGYTFGSGTRLTVV.

This clonotype showed up many times. J is TRBJ1-6 and V is TRBV5-1, with 7 bases lining up with TRBD1. There are 13 residues in the CDR3. V gave up 8 bases and J gave up 8 bases; unmatched junction bases: 7. The germline V gene encodes CDR1 SGHRS and CDR2 YFSETQ. This CDR3 is CASKQGTDSPLHF. DNA of the CDR3: TGCGCCAGTAAACAGGGGACGGATTCACCCCTCCACTTT.

This clonotype was detected a few times. The V and J genes are TRBV6-1 and TRBJ2-7; TRBD1 might be the D (6 bases). The CDR3 is made up of 14 amino acids. Germline V gives CDR1 MNHNS, CDR2 SASEGT. Trimming removed 7 bases from V and 5 bases from J, with 18 bases in between. The CDR3 protein is CASKVPGTMDEQYF. CDR3 nucleotides: TGTGCCAGCAAAGTCCCCGGGACAATGGACGAGCAGTACTTC.

This clonotype has at least ten counts. The rearrangement links TRBV7-2 to TRBJ1-3; D ambiguous. V dropped 1 base and J dropped 4 bases, with 14 bases sitting between them. Germline CDR1 reads SGHTA; CDR2 reads FQGNSA. The CDR3 consists of 16 residues. The CDR3 DNA is TGTGCCAGCAGCTTAGTTCTGGGGTCAGGAGGAAACACCATATATTTT. Its translation is CASSLVLGSGGNTIYF.

There are many counts of this clonotype. The V call is TRBV5-1, the J call TRBJ1-1; D gene uncertain. Germline V gives CDR1 SGHRS, CDR2 YFSETQ. The length of the CDR3 is 12 residues. V was trimmed by 0 bases and J by 6 bases, leaving 6 bases between them. CDR3 residues: CASSLDGSEAFF. The CDR3 DNA reads TGCGCCAGCAGCTTGGACGGATCTGAAGCTTTCTTT.

The rearrangement joins TRBV20-1 to TRBJ2-7; D might be TRBD1 (7 bases). CDR1 and CDR2 from the germline V gene are DFQATT and SNEGSKA (reference sequence). Trimming pared 1 base from V and 3 bases from J, leaving 10 bases between. The CDR3 is made up of 13 amino acids. DNA of the CDR3: TGCAGTGCTAGAGGCCAGGGGGGCTACGAGCAGTACTTC. Translation gives CSARGQGGYEQYF.

Ten or more counts support this clonotype. The V gene is TRBV21-1, the J gene TRBJ2-3; the table's TRBD2 call for D was not verified on the DNA. TRBV21-1 constitutes a pseudogene. The CDR3 covers 19 residues. The CDR3 bases are TGTGCCAGCAGCAATCCCACCTCGCCTAGCGGGAGGGCCGAGGATACGCAGTATTTT. Residues: CASSNPTSPSGRAEDTQYF.

This clonotype was detected ten times or more. The chain employs TRBV12-3 or TRBV12-4 and TRBJ2-1; D is possibly TRBD1 or TRBD2 (5 bases each). V was clipped by 5 bases and J by 7 bases, with 21 bases between them. The CDR3 is 16 amino acids. CDR3 residues: CASSLWGRRGGNEQFF. The CDR3 DNA reads as TGTGCCAGCAGTCTTTGGGGCCGTCGGGGTGGAAATGAGCAGTTCTTC.

This clonotype was seen more than once but under ten times. This chain links TRBV20-1 with TRBJ1-4, with no clear D. CDR3 length equals 15 residues. The germline gives CDR1 DFQATT, CDR2 SNEGSKA (reference sequence). Deletions cut 5 bases from V and 8 bases from J, with 21 bases between. The CDR3 sequence is CSAAIWVGRNEKLFF. Here the CDR3 DNA reads TGCAGTGCTGCGATTTGGGTGGGTAGAAACGAAAAACTGTTTTTT.

Ten or more counts support this clonotype. The chain links TRBV29-1 to TRBJ2-1; D is ambiguous. Trimming removed 7 bases at V and 3 bases at J, with 10 bases between. Germline V CDR1 and CDR2: SQVTM, ANQGSEA. This CDR3 has 12 residues. CDR3 protein: CSARMDYNEQFF. CDR3 nucleotides: TGCAGCGCTAGAATGGACTACAATGAGCAGTTCTTC.

In its sample, this clonotype was seen many times. The chain carries TRBV20-1 and TRBJ2-1; D not resolved. Germline CDR1 and CDR2: DFQATT and SNEGSKA (reference sequence). V lost 1 base to trimming and J lost 8 bases, with 15 bases between them. The CDR3 is 14 amino acids. CDR3 in DNA: TGCAGTGCTAGAGGCAGAGTCTCCGTGGATGAGCAGTTCTTC. Protein product: CSARGRVSVDEQFF.

This clonotype counts as medium-sized. The V call is TRBV20-1, the J call TRBJ1-5; D ambiguous. The germline V and J ends were trimmed by 1 base and 2 bases, with 9 bases remaining between them. CDR1 is DFQATT and CDR2 is SNEGSKA in the germline V gene (reference sequence). The CDR3 is 14 amino acids. CDR3 DNA: TGCAGTGCTAGAGTAGGAGGAGGCAATCAGCCCCAGCATTTT. This translates into CSARVGGGNQPQHF.

This clonotype has ten or more counts. This sequence joins TRBV5-1 and TRBJ1-2; no clear D. CDR1 and CDR2 (germline): SGHRS, YFSETQ. The V gene lost 0 bases and the J gene lost 2 bases, with 8 bases spanning the gap. The CDR3 extends over 14 amino acids. CDR3 loop: CASSLVGSNYGYTF. Here the CDR3 DNA reads TGCGCCAGCAGCTTGGTTGGCAGCAACTATGGCTACACCTTC.

This clonotype was seen at least ten times. The V call is TRBV5-1, the J call TRBJ2-7; a possible D gene is TRBD2 (5 bases). Trimming left V 3 bases short and J 3 bases short, with 16 bases between. Germline-derived CDR1 and CDR2 are SGHRS and YFSETQ. The length of the CDR3 is 15 residues. As DNA, the CDR3 is TGCGCCAGCAGCTATCCCGAGGACGGGATCTACGAGCAGTACTTC. Its translation: CASSYPEDGIYEQYF.

This clonotype was recorded many times. The chain employs TRBV12-3 or TRBV12-4 and TRBJ1-2; D may be TRBD1 (5 bases). The CDR3 totals 13 residues. V dropped 7 bases and J dropped 3 bases, with 12 bases sitting between them. In nucleotides, the CDR3 is TGTGCCAGCACCTGGGGGGTTGACTATGGCTACACCTTC. Translating gives CASTWGVDYGYTF.

There are many counts of this clonotype. The rearrangement joins TRBV12-3 or TRBV12-4 to TRBJ1-6; D call uncertain. V dropped 3 bases and J dropped 5 bases, with 8 bases sitting between them. This CDR3 is 14 amino acids long. CDR3: CASSFGSHNSPLHF. The DNA of the CDR3 is TGTGCCAGCAGTTTCGGCAGTCATAATTCACCCCTCCACTTT.

In this sample, this clonotype turned up many times. The chain links TRBV20-1 to TRBJ2-5, with no clear D. The CDR3 length is 11 residues. Trimming removed 0 bases from V and 3 bases from J, with 2 bases in between. Germline V lookup: CDR1 DFQATT, CDR2 SNEGSKA (reference sequence). In DNA, the CDR3 is TGCAGTGCTAGAGAAGAAGAGACCCAGTACTTC. It specifies CSAREEETQYF.

This clonotype was observed at least ten times. This chain joins TRBV5-1 and TRBJ1-4, with D unresolved. V lost 2 bases and J lost 5, with 10 bases in between. Looked up from germline, CDR1 is SGHRS and CDR2 is YFSETQ. This CDR3 spans 14 amino acids. CDR3 sequence (DNA): TGCGCCAGCAGCTTTCGGAACCCCAATGAAAAACTGTTTTTT. This codes for CASSFRNPNEKLFF.

This clonotype was seen at least ten times. Written as DNA, the CDR3 is TGCAGCGTTGCGGAGAAAGAGACCCAGTACTTC. It codes for CSVAEKETQYF. The chain has TRBV29-1 and TRBJ2-5; D is undetermined. The CDR3 contains 11 residues. Trimming left V 4 bases short and J 3 bases short, with 6 bases between. Germline-derived CDR1 and CDR2 are SQVTM and ANQGSEA.

This clonotype came up many times. The DNA for the CDR3 is TGCGCCAGTCGACTCGGGACAGAGGGTCAGCCCCAGCATTTT. Translated, it gives CASRLGTEGQPQHF. The J gene is TRBJ1-5, the V gene TRBV5-1; 7 nucleotides line up with TRBD1. The CDR3 length is 14 residues. CDR1 is SGHRS, CDR2 YFSETQ, per germline. Trimming cost V 8 bases and J 6 bases; bases outside gene matches: 11.

This clonotype was observed many times. V and J are TRBV29-1 and TRBJ2-1; TRBD1 aligns across 7 bases. Germline CDR1 and CDR2: SQVTM and ANQGSEA. Trimming at V came to 4 bases and at J to 4 bases, leaving 13 bases not matched to a gene. The CDR3 runs 16 residues. CDR3 bases: TGCAGCGTTGTAGGGGGCAATAGAAAGGGATACAATGAGCAGTTCTTC. Translated, it gives CSVVGGNRKGYNEQFF.

This clonotype was detected many times. The chain recombines TRBV29-1 with TRBJ1-2, with unresolved D. Germline CDR1 and CDR2: SQVTM and ANQGSEA. The CDR3 is 11 residues long. The V end lost 7 bases, the J end lost 2 bases, and 8 bases lay between the germline ends. The CDR3 is CSGQLNYGYTF. CDR3 nucleotides: TGCAGCGGGCAGTTAAACTATGGCTACACCTTC. The entire variable domain, with the rest obtained from reference TRBV29-1 and TRBJ1-2, is as follows: SAVISQKPSRDICQRGTSLTIQCQVDSQVTMMFWYRQQPGQSLTLIATANQGSEATYESGFVIDKFPISRPNLTFSTLTVSNMSPEDSSIYLCSGQLNYGYTFGSGTRLTVV.

This clonotype was seen repeatedly, ten times or more. A much larger clone differs by one base, so this may be a read error. V is TRBV12-3 or TRBV12-4 and J is TRBJ2-7, with unresolved D. CDR3 length: 10 residues. CDR3 residues: CSSSPYEQYF. The DNA for the CDR3 is TGTTCCAGCAGTCCCTACGAGCAGTACTTC.